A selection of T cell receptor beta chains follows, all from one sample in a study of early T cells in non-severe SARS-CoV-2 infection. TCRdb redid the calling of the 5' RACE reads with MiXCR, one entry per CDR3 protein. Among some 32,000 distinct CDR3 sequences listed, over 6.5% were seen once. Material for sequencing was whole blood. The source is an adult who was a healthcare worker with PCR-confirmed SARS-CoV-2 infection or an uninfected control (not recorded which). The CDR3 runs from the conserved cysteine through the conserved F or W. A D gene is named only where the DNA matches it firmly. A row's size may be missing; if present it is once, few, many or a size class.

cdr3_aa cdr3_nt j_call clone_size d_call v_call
CASSRRKDNQPQHF TGTGCCAGCAGCCGCCGGAAGGACAATCAGCCCCAGCATTTT TRBJ1-5 many . TRBV7-2
CASSPRQGTGNTIYF TGTGCCAGCTCACCACGGCAGGGGACTGGAAACACCATATATTTT TRBJ1-3 many . TRBV18
CASSSALNTGELFF TGTGCCAGCAGCTCCGCCTTGAACACCGGGGAGCTGTTTTTT TRBJ2-2 many . TRBV5-8
CASIVADSYNEQFF TGTGCCAGCATCGTAGCTGACTCCTACAATGAGCAGTTCTTC TRBJ2-1 many . TRBV5-5
CSARTIIYEQYF TGCAGTGCTAGGACTATTATCTACGAGCAGTACTTC TRBJ2-7 many . TRBV20-1
CSVLQSLNTEAFF TGCAGCGTTTTACAGTCATTGAACACTGAAGCTTTCTTT TRBJ1-1 many . TRBV29-1
CASSLGIGGEYETQYF TGTGCCAGCAGCTTAGGAATTGGAGGCGAGTATGAGACCCAGTACTTC TRBJ2-5 many . TRBV7-8
CASSLRGGTGALNTEAFF TGTGCCAGCAGCTTAAGGGGTGGGACAGGGGCTTTGAACACTGAAGCTTTCTTT TRBJ1-1 many TRBD1 TRBV7-2
CASSEARQGANQPQHF TGTGCCAGCAGTGAAGCTCGACAGGGGGCGAATCAGCCCCAGCATTTT TRBJ1-5 many TRBD1 TRBV6-1
CASSDTGIGTDTQYF TGTGCCAGCAGCGACACAGGGATCGGCACAGATACGCAGTATTTT TRBJ2-3 many . TRBV7-9
CASRHTPGTPTYEQYF TGTGCCAGCAGACATACCCCCGGGACCCCGACCTACGAGCAGTACTTC TRBJ2-7 many . TRBV6-9
CASSSIGTGHNEQFF TGCGCCAGCAGCTCAATCGGGACAGGTCACAATGAGCAGTTCTTC TRBJ2-1 many TRBD1 TRBV5-1
CASSRIPGFGNEQFF TGCGCCAGCAGCCGGATCCCGGGTTTCGGGAATGAGCAGTTCTTC TRBJ2-1 many . TRBV5-1
CASSLVVSGAFF TGTGCCAGCAGCTTAGTGGTATCGGGAGCTTTCTTT TRBJ1-1 . . TRBV11-2
CASSLDRGRVETQYF TGTGCCAGCAGCTTAGACAGGGGGCGCGTAGAGACCCAGTACTTC TRBJ2-5 many TRBD1 TRBV11-2
CATSDLPGAGAFF TGTGCCACCAGTGACCTTCCAGGAGCTGGAGCTTTCTTT TRBJ1-1 few . TRBV24-1
CASSQESASGGITNEQFF TGCGCCAGCAGCCAAGAGTCGGCTAGCGGGGGGATTACTAATGAGCAGTTCTTC TRBJ2-1 many TRBD2 TRBV4-1
CASSILLTNTGELFF TGTGCCAGTAGTATTTTATTAACGAACACCGGGGAGCTGTTTTTT TRBJ2-2 many . TRBV19
CASTSMHEQFF TGTGCCAGTACTTCTATGCATGAGCAGTTCTTC TRBJ2-1 many . TRBV19
CASSLPGHEASPLHF TGTGCCAGCAGTTTACCGGGACATGAGGCGTCACCCCTCCACTTT TRBJ1-6 medium-sized . TRBV12-3/TRBV12-4
CASSLGLESPRTDTQYF TGTGCCAGCAGCTTAGGCTTAGAGTCACCCCGCACAGATACGCAGTATTTT TRBJ2-3 few . TRBV7-9
CASSQRGSNQPQHF TGTGCCAGCAGCCAACGGGGGAGCAATCAGCCCCAGCATTTT TRBJ1-5 many . TRBV3-1
CASSAQGAGSGYTF TGTGCCAGTAGTGCGCAGGGGGCTGGTTCGGGCTACACCTTC TRBJ1-2 many TRBD1 TRBV19
CASSLATGNPNYGYTF TGTGCCAGCAGTTTAGCAACAGGGAACCCTAACTATGGCTACACCTTC TRBJ1-2 many . TRBV12-3/TRBV12-4
CASSLGGGYNEQFF TGTGCCAGCAGCTTAGGGGGAGGGTACAATGAGCAGTTCTTC TRBJ2-1 many TRBD2 TRBV11-2
CAWSVNFYNEQFF TGTGCCTGGAGTGTAAACTTCTACAATGAGCAGTTCTTC TRBJ2-1 many . TRBV30
CASSPPSGITDTQYF TGCGCCAGCAGCCCTCCCAGCGGAATCACAGATACGCAGTATTTT TRBJ2-3 many . TRBV5-1
CSARNPGTSGGSTDTQYF TGCAGTGCTAGAAATCCCGGGACTAGCGGGGGTAGCACAGATACGCAGTATTTT TRBJ2-3 . TRBD2 TRBV20-1
CSARSAADTQYF TGCAGTGCTAGATCGGCAGCAGATACGCAGTATTTT TRBJ2-3 many . TRBV20-1
CASSFIRQSPLHF TGTGCCAGCAGTTTTATCCGACAGTCACCCCTCCACTTT TRBJ1-6 many . TRBV12-3/TRBV12-4
CASGPGQAGNQPQHF TGTGCTAGTGGCCCCGGACAGGCAGGCAATCAGCCCCAGCATTTT TRBJ1-5 many TRBD1 TRBV12-5
CASSVRVGEQFF TGTGCCAGCAGCGTCAGGGTAGGTGAGCAGTTCTTC TRBJ2-1 many . TRBV7-6
CASSFGPSYNVQFF TGTGCCAGCAGCTTTGGTCCCTCCTACAATGTGCAGTTCTTC TRBJ2-1 many . TRBV11-2
CASSLEVRRKNTGELFF TGTGCCAGCAGCTTAGAGGTTCGCAGGAAGAACACCGGGGAGCTGTTTTTT TRBJ2-2 many . TRBV11-2
CASSGGGTDTQYF TGCGCCAGCAGTGGAGGGGGAACAGATACGCAGTATTTT TRBJ2-3 . . TRBV5-1
CASSLGRNNYGYTF TGTGCCAGCAGCTTGGGGCGAAACAACTATGGCTACACCTTC TRBJ1-2 many . TRBV7-8
CASTYTTRTDTQYF TGTGCCAGCACTTATACAACACGCACAGATACGCAGTATTTT TRBJ2-3 . . TRBV6-2/TRBV6-3
CASRTPAHGAFF TGTGCCAGCAGAACCCCCGCGCATGGAGCTTTCTTT TRBJ1-1 many . TRBV28
CASSPQASQGGETQYF TGTGCCAGCAGCCCTCAGGCATCCCAAGGGGGCGAGACCCAGTACTTC TRBJ2-5 many TRBD1 TRBV9
CASSVQALNTEAFF TGTGCCAGCAGTGTGCAGGCCCTGAACACTGAAGCTTTCTTT TRBJ1-1 . . TRBV2
CASSINTEAFF TGTGCCAGCAGCATAAACACTGAAGCTTTCTTT TRBJ1-1 many . TRBV7-2
CAWSQGGSPYNEQFF TGTGCCTGGAGCCAAGGAGGGAGCCCCTACAATGAGCAGTTCTTC TRBJ2-1 . . TRBV30
CASSETSGPYNEQFF TGTGCCAGCAGTGAAACTAGCGGCCCTTACAATGAGCAGTTCTTC TRBJ2-1 many TRBD2 TRBV25-1
CASSMGAFREQYF TGTGCCAGTAGTATGGGGGCGTTTCGCGAGCAGTACTTC TRBJ2-7 many . TRBV19
CSASSGGTEAFF TGCAGTGCTAGTTCTGGGGGCACTGAAGCTTTCTTT TRBJ1-1 many . TRBV20-1
CASAQIARGNTIYF TGTGCTAGTGCCCAGATCGCCAGGGGAAACACCATATATTTT TRBJ1-3 many . TRBV12-5
CASSLAGQGRDTQYF TGTGCCAGCAGCTTAGCGGGACAGGGACGAGATACGCAGTATTTT TRBJ2-3 . TRBD1 TRBV7-2
CASTRTGNLYEQYF TGTGCCAGCACTCGGACAGGGAATTTGTACGAGCAGTACTTC TRBJ2-7 many TRBD1 TRBV12-3/TRBV12-4
CSARERGESYNSPLHF TGCAGTGCTAGAGAAAGGGGTGAATCCTATAATTCACCCCTCCACTTT TRBJ1-6 many . TRBV20-1
CAWGMGTASYEQYF TGTGCCTGGGGGATGGGGACAGCCTCCTACGAGCAGTACTTC TRBJ2-7 many TRBD1 TRBV30
CASSQGVTGRPDTQYF TGTGCCAGCAGCCAAGGGGTGACAGGGCGGCCCGATACGCAGTATTTT TRBJ2-3 many TRBD1 TRBV4-2
CASRLAGGDTQYF TGTGCCAGCCGGCTAGCGGGGGGAGATACGCAGTATTTT TRBJ2-3 many TRBD2 TRBV6-1